Listed here is a single T cell receptor (beta chain). CDR1 is SGDLS and CDR2 is YYNGEE in the germline V gene. This CDR3 comprises 16 residues. The V segment lost 4 bases and the J segment 5 bases; nucleotides outside the gene matches: 11. The entry originates in a study of blood T cell repertoires in COVID-19. Background on the study: Samples of COVID-19 (acute and convalescent) were obtained from the United States, Italy and Spain. Nucleic acid was either cDNA or gDNA, and it came from T cells, B-cell-depleted T cells, or PBMCs.

Original processing methods: Nucleated cell counts were estimated from reference gene primer amplification. The protocol was immunoSEQ multiplex PCR, while the TCRdb copy is restricted to in-frame clones and leaves out a portion. The V and J calls and clone size come from that table; D and trimming were worked out from the DNA. Of fewer than 150,000 clones listed, 84% are singletons. The chain carries TRBV9 and TRBJ2-5, with 10 bases that match TRBD1. Sequencing input: peripheral blood. This sequence was found in a human donor in a cohort sampled during active COVID-19. This CDR3 reads CASSQDRGQSGETQYF. The CDR3 bases are TGTGCCAGCAGCCAAGACAGGGGGCAGAGCGGGGAGACCCAGTACTTC.